This entry concerns a single T cell receptor beta chain. Its antigen is not identified. This record comes from a study of T cell responses to AZD1222 COVID-19 vaccine. General study results and limits: Among AZD1222 vaccinees, only five to seven were seropositive at baseline.

Looked up from germline, CDR1 is MDHEN and CDR2 is SYDVKM. V gave up 6 bases and J gave up 7 bases; unmatched junction bases: 7. This CDR3 has 14 amino acids. Sequenced by immunoSEQ multiplex PCR; TCRdb stores in-frame clones only, minus some. The repertoire holds around 110,000 clones, with 85% to 95% as singletons. The starting material was peripheral blood, obtained on day 0 of AZD1222 vaccination. The rearrangement links TRBV28 to TRBJ1-5, with 9 bases lining up with TRBD1. This clonotype was obtained from an adult in good health. The chain's CDR3 is CASRPDRGKQPQHF. The CDR3 region has the DNA TGTGCCAGCAGACCAGACAGGGGGAAACAGCCCCAGCATTTT. The full variable domain, its missing parts supplied by reference TRBV28 and TRBJ1-5, is DVKVTQSSRYLVKRTGEKVFLECVQDMDHENMFWYRQDPGLGLRLIYFSYDVKMKEKGDIPEGYSVSREKKERFSLILESASTNQTSMYLCASRPDRGKQPQHFGDGTRLSIL.